What follows are 21 T cell receptor beta chains derived from one specimen sequenced in a study of blood T cell repertoires in COVID-19. Libraries were prepared by immunoSEQ multiplex PCR; TCRdb keeps only in-frame clonotypes and omits some of them. The table shows roughly 190,000 clones, with about four fifths occurring only once. Sequences were obtained from PBMCs or T cells enriched from blood (not recorded which). These receptors were obtained from a man aged 35 to 55 who had recovered from COVID-19.

This chain connects TRBV5-6 to TRBJ1-3; D perhaps matches TRBD1 (6 bases). The germline V gene encodes CDR1 SGHDT and CDR2 YYEEEE. Trimming removed 4 bases at V and 4 bases at J, with 12 bases between. The CDR3 runs 14 residues. The CDR3 bases are TGTGCCAGCAGCCACTCAGGGACAGGAAACACCATATATTTT. Residues: CASSHSGTGNTIYF. Full variable domain (outside the CDR3, taken from reference TRBV5-6 and TRBJ1-3): DAGVTQSPTHLIKTRGQQVTLRCSPKSGHDTVSWYQQALGQGPQFIFQYYEEEERQRGNFPDRFSGHQFPNYSSELNVNALLLGDSALYLCASSHSGTGNTIYFGEGSWLTVV.

J is TRBJ1-1 and V is TRBV30; 9 bases map to TRBD1. CDR1 and CDR2 (germline): GTSNPN, SVGIG (reference sequence). J lost 1 base, V lost 5 bases, and 8 bases had no gene match. The length of the CDR3 is 15 residues. CDR3 DNA: TGTGCCTGGGCTTACGGGACAGGGCCGAACACTGAAGCTTTCTTT. Translation gives CAWAYGTGPNTEAFF.

This chain uses TRBV12-3 or TRBV12-4 with TRBJ1-1, with a possible D match to TRBD1 (5 bases). V lost 5 bases, J lost 5 bases, and 12 bases lay in between. The length of the CDR3 is 13 residues. The CDR3 sequence: CASSALGGTEAFF. For the CDR3, the DNA is TGTGCCAGCAGTGCCCTGGGGGGTACTGAAGCTTTCTTT.

V and J are TRBV6-5 and TRBJ2-2, with D unclear. V was pared by 6 bases and J by 1 base, with 12 bases between. This CDR3 spans 15 amino acids. From germline, CDR1 is MNHEY and CDR2 SVGAGI. The CDR3 DNA is TGTGCCAGCAGCCTAAGTACGGGGAACACCGGGGAGCTGTTTTTT. Translation: CASSLSTGNTGELFF.

The V and J genes are TRBV3-1 (or the pseudogene TRBV3-2) and TRBJ1-5, with 9 nucleotides matching TRBD1. The length of the CDR3 is 20 residues. J gave up 3 bases and V 5 bases, and 20 bases lay outside the gene matches. Germline values: CDR1 LGHDT, CDR2 YNNKEL (reference sequence). The CDR3 sequence is CASSFSQTGTGYLHNQPQHF. In DNA form, the CDR3 reads TGTGCCAGCAGCTTCAGTCAAACCGGGACAGGGTACTTACACAATCAGCCCCAGCATTTT.

The V and J genes are TRBV5-1 and TRBJ2-7; TRBD2 is a possible D gene (6 bases). The CDR3 has 14 amino acids. CDR1 and CDR2 (germline): SGHRS, YFSETQ. Trimming took 0 bases from V and 4 from J, leaving 11 bases between them. The DNA for the CDR3 is TGCGCCAGCAGCTTGGAGGGAGGACCTTACGAGCAGTACTTC. This translates into CASSLEGGPYEQYF.

V gene TRBV11-2 combines with J gene TRBJ1-1, with D uncertain. The CDR3 has 13 residues. CDR1 and CDR2 from the germline V gene are SGHAT and FQNNGV. The V end was cut by 2 bases, the J end by 11 bases, with 15 bases between. CDR3 loop: CASSLILARWAFF. The CDR3, as DNA: TGTGCCAGCAGCTTAATATTGGCACGATGGGCTTTCTTT.

The chain couples TRBV11-3 to TRBJ2-7, with 9 bases matching TRBD2. CDR1 SGHNT and CDR2 YENEEA come from the germline V gene. The CDR3 is 14 residues long. V was clipped by 4 bases and J by 3 bases; unmatched bases: 4. The CDR3 nucleotides read TGTGCCAGCAGCTCTCGTAGCGGGAGCTACGAGCAGTACTTC. Encoded protein: CASSSRSGSYEQYF.

V and J are TRBV18 and TRBJ1-1; 11 nucleotides line up with TRBD1. Germline V gene lookup returns CDR1 KGHSH and CDR2 LQKENI. The CDR3 consists of 15 residues. The trim removed 3 bases at V and 3 bases at J, leaving 3 bases unmatched. As DNA, the CDR3 is TGTGCCAGCTCACCGACGGGACAGGGGGACACTGAAGCTTTCTTT. It codes for CASSPTGQGDTEAFF.

Only a few counts were recorded for this clone. The chain is built from TRBV11-2 and TRBJ1-1; the D is unclear. The CDR3 extends over 13 amino acids. Germline V gene sequence: CDR1 SGHAT, CDR2 FQNNGV. Trimming took off 8 bases at V and 4 bases at J, with 14 bases between the two ends. The CDR3 coding sequence is TGTGCCAGCGGGAGGGATCGAACCACTGAAGCTTTCTTT. Protein sequence: CASGRDRTTEAFF.

The chain combines TRBV2 with TRBJ2-1; 11 nucleotides line up with TRBD2. V trimming: 6 bases; J trimming: 10 bases; junction bases outside the gene matches: 8. This CDR3 region has 14 residues. Germline V gene lookup returns CDR1 SNHLY and CDR2 FYNNEI. The CDR3, as DNA: TGTGCCAGCAGGGCGGGACTAGCGGTAGGAGAGCAGTTCTTC. Translation: CASRAGLAVGEQFF.

The chain is built from TRBV6-2 or TRBV6-3 and TRBJ1-5; TRBD1 is a possible D gene (6 bases). The CDR3 covers 15 residues. Trimming removed 6 bases from V and 5 bases from J, with 17 bases in between. Germline values: CDR1 MNHEY, CDR2 SVGEGT. The CDR3 spells CASSLFQGRDQPQHF. The CDR3, as DNA: TGTGCCAGCAGCCTTTTTCAGGGGCGGGATCAGCCCCAGCATTTT.

V is TRBV19 and J is TRBJ1-1, with D possibly being TRBD1 (6 bases). V was shortened by 4 bases and J by 3 bases, with 9 bases between the two germline ends. In germline, CDR1 is LNHDA, CDR2 SQIVND (reference sequence). This CDR3 is 13 amino acids long. CDR3 in DNA: TGTGCCAGTAGTACTGACAGGTACACTGAAGCTTTCTTT. Encoded protein: CASSTDRYTEAFF.

V gene TRBV5-8 combines with J gene TRBJ2-7; a weak D match, TRBD2 (5 bases). The CDR3 length is 14 residues. The V gene lost 2 bases and the J gene lost 1 base, with 10 bases spanning the gap. Germline CDR1 SGHTS, CDR2 YDEGEE. The CDR3 DNA reads as TGTGCCAGCAGCTTATATCGGGATTCCTACGAGCAGTACTTC. Translated, it gives CASSLYRDSYEQYF.

This clone was recorded only once. V usage is TRBV19 and J usage is TRBJ2-7; 15 nucleotides agree with TRBD2. This CDR3 is built from 15 residues. Germline CDR1 LNHDA, CDR2 SQIVND (reference sequence). V dropped 8 bases and J dropped 5; count of bases not matched to a gene: 7. In DNA, the CDR3 is TGTGCCAGTCGATCCGGGACTAGCGGGAGGAACGAGCAGTACTTC. It encodes CASRSGTSGRNEQYF.

V usage is TRBV5-1 and J usage is TRBJ2-1; 7 bases are a match to TRBD1. Germline-derived CDR1 and CDR2 are SGHRS and YFSETQ. J lost 3 bases, V lost 7 bases, and 7 bases had no gene match. CDR3 length equals 14 residues. The CDR3 region is CASPGDRNYNEQFF. The CDR3, as DNA: TGCGCCAGCCCCGGGGACAGAAACTACAATGAGCAGTTCTTC.

The J gene is TRBJ2-7, the V gene TRBV28; TRBD2 is a possible D gene (6 bases). The length of the CDR3 is 13 residues. V was pared by 8 bases and J by 2 bases, with 13 bases between. Germline lookup yields CDR1 MDHEN and CDR2 SYDVKM. In DNA form, the CDR3 reads TGTGCCAGCCTCCGGGGCGGGGCCTACGAGCAGTACTTC. Translated: CASLRGGAYEQYF.

The rearrangement uses TRBV24-1 and TRBJ1-1, with D possibly matching TRBD1 (6 bases). The CDR3 consists of 13 residues. The V gene lost 9 bases and the J gene lost 0 bases, with 10 bases spanning the gap. Germline CDR1 and CDR2: KGHDR and SFDVKD. The CDR3 loop reads CATANRVNTEAFF. The CDR3 bases are TGTGCCACCGCGAACAGGGTGAACACTGAAGCTTTCTTT.

The chain couples TRBV7-2 to TRBJ2-3; the match to TRBD2 covers 9 bases. Germline V lookup: CDR1 SGHTA, CDR2 FQGNSA. The CDR3 contains 18 residues. J gave up 2 bases and V 0 bases, and 9 bases lay outside the gene matches. The chain's CDR3 is CASSLARLGGRATDTQYF. CDR3 in DNA: TGTGCCAGCAGCTTAGCGCGTTTAGGCGGGAGGGCCACAGATACGCAGTATTTT.

V gene TRBV25-1 combines with J gene TRBJ2-5, with 9 nucleotides matching TRBD1. The J segment lost 5 bases and the V segment lost 5 bases, leaving 9 bases of the junction unmatched. CDR3 size: 15 residues. Germline-derived CDR1 and CDR2 are MGHDK and SYGVNS. The CDR3 DNA sequence: TGTGCCAGCAGTTTACAGGGGGCCCCTCGGGAGACCCAGTACTTC. The encoded protein is CASSLQGAPRETQYF.

The gene calls are TRBV29-1 and TRBJ2-1; 9 positions match TRBD2. The CDR3 spans 14 residues. The germline CDR1 and CDR2 sequences are SQVTM and ANQGSEA. Trimming took 7 bases from V and 0 from J; bases not matched to a gene: 4. This chain's CDR3 is CSGLAESSYNEQFF. Written as DNA, the CDR3 is TGCAGCGGACTAGCGGAAAGCTCCTACAATGAGCAGTTCTTC.